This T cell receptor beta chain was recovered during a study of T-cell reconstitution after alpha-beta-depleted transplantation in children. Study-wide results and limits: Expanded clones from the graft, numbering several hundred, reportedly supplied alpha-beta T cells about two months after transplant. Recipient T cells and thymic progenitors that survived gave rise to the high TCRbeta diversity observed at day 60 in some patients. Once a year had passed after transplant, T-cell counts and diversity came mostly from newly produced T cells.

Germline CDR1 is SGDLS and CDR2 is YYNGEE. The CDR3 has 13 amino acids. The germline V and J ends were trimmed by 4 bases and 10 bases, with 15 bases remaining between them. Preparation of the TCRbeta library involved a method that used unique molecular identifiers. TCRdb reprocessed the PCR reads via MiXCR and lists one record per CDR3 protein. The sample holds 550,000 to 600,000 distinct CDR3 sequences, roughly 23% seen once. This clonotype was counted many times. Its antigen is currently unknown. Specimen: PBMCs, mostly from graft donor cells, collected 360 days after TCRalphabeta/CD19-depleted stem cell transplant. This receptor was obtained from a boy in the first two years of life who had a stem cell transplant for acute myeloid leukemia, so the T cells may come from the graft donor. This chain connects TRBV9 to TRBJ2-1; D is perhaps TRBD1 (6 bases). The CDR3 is CASSPSRGLEQFF. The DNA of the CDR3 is TGTGCCAGCAGCCCTAGTAGGGGGTTGGAGCAGTTCTTC.